The 20 T cell receptor beta chains listed next were all sequenced from one sample in a study of shared clonotypes between healthy human individuals. Sequenced by immunoSEQ multiplex PCR; TCRdb stores in-frame clones only, minus some. Of about 1 million clones in the sample, roughly 70% were seen once. The sequenced material came from memory CD4+ T cells sorted from blood. Stated subset: CD45RA-negative fraction. The receptors come from a man younger than 35 in good health.

V and J are TRBV27 and TRBJ2-7, with 9 bases fitting TRBD1. With 8 bases clipped from V and 1 base from J, the junction kept 9 bases outside the gene matches. This CDR3 has 15 residues. From germline, CDR1 is MNHEY and CDR2 SMNVEV (reference sequence). CDR3 sequence: CASAKAGTGSYEQYF. CDR3 bases: TGTGCCAGCGCGAAGGCCGGGACAGGGTCCTACGAGCAGTACTTC.

This clone was picked up a small number of times. This chain links TRBV6-1 with TRBJ2-1; the match to TRBD2 covers 8 bases. The CDR3 has 14 amino acids. Germline CDR1 is MNHNS and CDR2 is SASEGT. The V gene end was trimmed by 11 bases and the J gene end by 2 bases; junction bases not matched to a gene: 8. The CDR3 DNA reads TGTGCCGTCCTTAGCGGGGCTACCTACAATGAGCAGTTCTTC. Protein: CAVLSGATYNEQFF.

The rearrangement joins TRBV5-6 to TRBJ1-1, with D tentatively TRBD1 (5 bases). This CDR3 spans 12 amino acids. CDR1 is SGHDT, CDR2 YYEEEE, per germline. Deletions cut 0 bases from V and 11 bases from J, with 11 bases between. The DNA for the CDR3 is TGTGCCAGCAGCTTGGGGGCAGGGTCGGCTTTCTTT. This codes for CASSLGAGSAFF.

The chain carries TRBV5-4 and TRBJ1-2; 8 bases agree with TRBD1. CDR3 size: 13 residues. The V segment lost 2 bases and the J segment 4 bases; nucleotides outside the gene matches: 1. Per germline, CDR1 SGHNT and CDR2 YYREEE (reference sequence). The DNA for the CDR3 is TGTGCCAGCAGCTTCGACAGGGGCTATGGCTACACCTTC. Its protein product is CASSFDRGYGYTF.

This sequence joins TRBV2 and TRBJ1-2; D possibly corresponds to TRBD1 (5 bases). V lost 11 bases and J lost 5, with 24 bases in between. This CDR3 is 15 amino acids long. The germline CDR1 and CDR2 sequences are SNHLY and FYNNEI. CDR3 sequence reads: CADRGEQSREYGYTF. The CDR3 region has the DNA TGTGCCGACCGAGGGGAACAGTCAAGGGAGTATGGCTACACCTTC.

The CDR3 reads CASKGGGNTGELFF. In DNA, the CDR3 is TGTGCCAGCAAAGGAGGGGGCAACACCGGGGAGCTGTTTTTT. V usage is TRBV21-1 and J usage is TRBJ2-2; TRBD1, as called in the table, went unchecked against the DNA. TRBV21-1 is deemed a pseudogene. The CDR3 covers 14 residues.

This chain uses TRBV28 with TRBJ1-5; TRBD1 might be the D (6 bases). The germline V and J ends were trimmed by 9 bases and 4 bases, with 16 bases remaining between them. CDR1 MDHEN and CDR2 SYDVKM come from the germline V gene. The CDR3 spans 14 residues. The CDR3 sequence is CASTGKNRNQPQHF. The CDR3 DNA is TGTGCCAGTACAGGGAAAAATCGGAATCAGCCCCAGCATTTT.

The V and J genes are TRBV7-2 and TRBJ2-5; TRBD2 matches at 8 bases. CDR3 length: 15 residues. Germline loops: CDR1 SGHTA, CDR2 FQGNSA. V was clipped by 5 bases and J by 6 bases; unmatched bases: 11. The CDR3 here is CASSEVNGRGKTQYF. Here the CDR3 DNA reads TGTGCCAGCAGCGAAGTAAACGGGAGGGGAAAGACCCAGTACTTC.

As to this clone: Other DNA sequences from this sample encode an identical CDR3 as well. J is TRBJ2-7 and V is TRBV5-1, with TRBD1 matching over 9 bases. The CDR3 extends over 12 amino acids. V gave up 2 bases and J gave up 7 bases; unmatched junction bases: 1. Per germline, CDR1 SGHRS and CDR2 YFSETQ. The CDR3 DNA reads TGCGCCAGCAGCTTAGGACAGGGGGAGCAGTACTTC. Protein sequence: CASSLGQGEQYF. The whole variable domain, filled in from reference TRBV5-1 and TRBJ2-7, reads KAGVTQTPRYLIKTRGQQVTLSCSPISGHRSVSWYQQTPGQGLQFLFEYFSETQRNKGNFPGRFSGRQFSNSRSEMNVSTLELGDSALYLCASSLGQGEQYFGPGTRLTVT.

The chain combines TRBV6-5 with TRBJ1-2; D remains ambiguous. Germline V gene data show CDR1 as MNHEY and CDR2 as SVGAGI. Deletions cut 0 bases from V and 4 bases from J, with 9 bases between. CDR3 size: 14 residues. Here the CDR3 DNA reads TGTGCCAGCAGTTACTCAAGCACCTTCTATGGCTACACCTTC. It is translated as CASSYSSTFYGYTF.

The chain couples TRBV19 to TRBJ1-6; perhaps TRBD1 as D (5 bases). The V gene lost 5 bases and the J gene lost 11 bases, with 16 bases spanning the gap. The CDR3 spans 14 residues. CDR1 and CDR2 from the germline V gene are LNHDA and SQIVND (reference sequence). DNA for the CDR3: TGTGCCAGTAGTCTCCGATCCGGGGGGACACCCCTCCACTTT. It specifies CASSLRSGGTPLHF. Full variable domain (missing parts from reference TRBV19 and TRBJ1-6): DGGITQSPKYLFRKEGQNVTLSCEQNLNHDAMYWYRQDPGQGLRLIYYSQIVNDFQKGDIAEGYSVSREKKESFPLTVTSAQKNPTAFYLCASSLRSGGTPLHFGNGTRLTVT.

V gene TRBV10-1 combines with J gene TRBJ2-3; D gene ambiguous. The CDR3 extends over 11 amino acids. CDR1 is WNHNN and CDR2 is SYGVQD in the germline V gene (reference sequence). The germline V and J ends were trimmed by 3 bases and 8 bases, with 6 bases remaining between them. The CDR3 here is CASSDRVTQYF. The DNA of the CDR3 is TGCGCCAGCAGTGATCGAGTTACGCAGTATTTT.

The CDR3 protein is CATSRAGMRDQPQHF. The CDR3 DNA sequence: TGTGCCACCAGCAGAGCTGGTATGAGGGATCAGCCCCAGCATTTT. This chain links TRBV15 with TRBJ1-5, with D hard to call. Germline values: CDR1 LNHNV, CDR2 YYDKDF (reference sequence). This CDR3 spans 15 amino acids. V lost 1 base to trimming and J lost 5 bases, with 12 bases between them.

This chain connects TRBV5-6 to TRBJ1-2; TRBD1 matches 10 bases. The CDR3 runs to 15 residues. Per the germline V gene, CDR1 is SGHDT and CDR2 is YYEEEE. With V trimmed by 3 bases and J by 8 bases, 10 bases remained unmatched. CDR3 sequence: CASSWTGGKVGGYTF. In DNA form, the CDR3 reads TGTGCCAGCAGCTGGACAGGGGGAAAGGTCGGAGGCTACACCTTC.

This clone was counted between two and nine times. The CDR3 bases are TGTGCCAGCAGCTTGATGGAACTGGGGCAGTTCTTC. Protein sequence: CASSLMELGQFF. The chain recombines TRBV7-2 with TRBJ2-1; D not certain. V gave up 3 bases and J gave up 12 bases, with 12 bases separating them. Germline V gene data show CDR1 as SGHTA and CDR2 as FQGNSA. The CDR3 spans 12 residues.

In its sample, this clone was seen a few times. The gene calls are TRBV14 and TRBJ2-5; D is ambiguous. V gave up 2 bases and J gave up 5 bases, with 15 bases separating them. The V gene's germline CDR1 is SGHDN and CDR2 FVKESK. The CDR3 covers 15 residues. The CDR3 DNA reads as TGTGCCAGCAGCCAACAGCCTAGTACATGGGAGACCCAGTACTTC. The encoded protein is CASSQQPSTWETQYF.

In this sample, this clone turned up a few times. The rearrangement links TRBV5-8 to TRBJ1-1; D uncertain. The CDR3 has 12 residues. The ends were cut back, 3 bases at V and 1 base at J, with 4 bases in the middle. Germline CDR1 reads SGHTS; CDR2 reads YDEGEE. As DNA, the CDR3 is TGTGCCAGCAGCTCCCGGAACACTGAAGCTTTCTTT. Translating gives CASSSRNTEAFF.

V gene TRBV9 combines with J gene TRBJ2-5; D unclear. V was pared by 0 bases and J by 4 bases, with 10 bases between. The CDR3 is made up of 14 amino acids. In germline, CDR1 is SGDLS, CDR2 YYNGEE. The chain's CDR3 is CASSVAPAPETQYF. CDR3 in DNA: TGTGCCAGCAGCGTAGCCCCCGCCCCAGAGACCCAGTACTTC.

The chain's CDR3 is CAWIGTSGRKQFF. The DNA for the CDR3 is TGTGCCTGGATCGGGACTAGCGGGAGGAAGCAGTTCTTC. The chain combines TRBV30 with TRBJ2-1; 15 positions agree with TRBD2. The CDR3 totals 13 residues. The trim removed 4 bases at V and 11 bases at J, leaving 3 bases unmatched. From germline, CDR1 is GTSNPN and CDR2 SVGIG (reference sequence).

The chain links TRBV29-1 to TRBJ2-3, with no clear D. The CDR3 spans 12 residues. Trimming left V 3 bases short and J 1 base short, with 5 bases between. Germline-derived CDR1 and CDR2 are SQVTM and ANQGSEA. The DNA of the CDR3 is TGCAGCGTTGATCAGGGCACAGATACGCAGTATTTT. This encodes CSVDQGTDTQYF.